This TCR beta chain was sequenced for a study of shared clonotypes between healthy human individuals. Study-wide background: Donors consisted of two women and three men between 18 and 49.

As defined, naive CD8 cells were CD45RO-negative and positively selected for CCR7, with terminally differentiated effector memory CD45RA+ cells excluded. The donors, all of them Caucasian adults, lived in Nashville, Tennessee. This clone came up once. The CDR3 consists of 13 residues. With V trimmed by 6 bases and J by 6 bases, 6 bases remained unmatched. Germline CDR1 reads MNHEY; CDR2 reads SVGAGI. For sorted subsets, about 190 ng DNA per replicate equaled about 30,000 T cell genomes. Repertoires were generated with immunoSEQ multiplex PCR, while TCRdb's copy carries only in-frame clones and drops some. This sample carries around 2,100,000 clones, approximately 95% of them seen once, and the ten largest clones take around 1.2%.

Material: naive CD8+ T cells sorted from blood. V is TRBV6-5 and J is TRBJ2-3, with 7 bases that match TRBD1. The TCR originated in a man between 18 and 35 years old in good health. CDR3 residues: CASRQGMADTQYF. The CDR3 nucleotides read TGTGCCAGCAGACAGGGGATGGCTGATACGCAGTATTTT.